This TCR beta chain was sequenced during a study of regulatory T cells in long-lasting Graves disease. Arm-PCR of CDR3 regions with iRepertoire HTBI primers generated TCR beta libraries. Each CDR3 protein gets one entry after TCRdb re-called the multiplex PCR reads with MiXCR. The repertoire holds approximately 400,000 distinct CDR3 sequences, with about 16% as singletons. This clonotype was detected a few times. CDR1 is SGHTA and CDR2 is FQGNSA in the germline V gene. V gave up 2 bases and J gave up 0 bases, with 16 bases separating them. This CDR3 contains 17 residues. Regarding time point: newly diagnosed GD, antithyroid drugs for less than 3 months. The TCR library used RNA extracted from PBMCs.

The chain combines TRBV7-2 with TRBJ1-2, with unresolved D. This clonotype was obtained from a female donor with Graves disease. Material: peripheral blood mononuclear cells (PBMCs), obtained at new diagnosis, from a patient treated with antithyroid drugs. Here the CDR3 reads CASSLRTTAPANYGYTF. Here the CDR3 DNA reads TGTGCCAGCAGCTTAAGGACCACAGCACCAGCTAACTATGGCTACACCTTC. Based on the CDR3 plus reference TRBV7-2 and TRBJ1-2, the full variable domain is GAGVSQSPSNKVTEKGKDVELRCDPISGHTALYWYRQSLGQGLEFLIYFQGNSAPDKSGLPSDRFSAERTGGSVSTLTIQRTQQEDSAVYLCASSLRTTAPANYGYTFGSGTRLTVV.